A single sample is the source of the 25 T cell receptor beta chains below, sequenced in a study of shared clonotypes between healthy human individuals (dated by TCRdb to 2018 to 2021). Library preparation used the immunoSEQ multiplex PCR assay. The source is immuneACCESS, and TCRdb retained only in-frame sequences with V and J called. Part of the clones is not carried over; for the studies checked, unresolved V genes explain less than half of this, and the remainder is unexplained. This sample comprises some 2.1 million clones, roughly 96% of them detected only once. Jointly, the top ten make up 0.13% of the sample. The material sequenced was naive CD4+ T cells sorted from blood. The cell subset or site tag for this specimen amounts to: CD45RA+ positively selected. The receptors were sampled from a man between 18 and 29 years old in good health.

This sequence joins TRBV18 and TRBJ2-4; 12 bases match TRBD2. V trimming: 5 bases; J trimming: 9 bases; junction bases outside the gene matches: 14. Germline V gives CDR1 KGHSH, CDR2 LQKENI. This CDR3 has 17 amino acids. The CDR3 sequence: CASSSESSGRAEVIQYF. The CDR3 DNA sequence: TGTGCCAGCTCATCGGAATCTAGCGGGAGGGCCGAGGTCATTCAGTACTTC.

CDR3 loop: CASSKTGTYEQYF. In nucleotides, the CDR3 is TGTGCCAGCAGTAAAACAGGGACCTACGAGCAGTACTTC. This sequence joins TRBV28 and TRBJ2-7; TRBD1 might be the D (6 bases). The CDR3 sequence is 13 residues long. Germline V lookup: CDR1 MDHEN, CDR2 SYDVKM. V lost 5 bases, J lost 2 bases, and 10 bases lay in between.

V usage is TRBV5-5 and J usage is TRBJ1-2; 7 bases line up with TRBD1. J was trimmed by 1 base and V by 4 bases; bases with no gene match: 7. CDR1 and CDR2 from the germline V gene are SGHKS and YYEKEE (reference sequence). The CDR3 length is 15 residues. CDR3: CASSPGGDHNYGYTF. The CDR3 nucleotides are TGTGCCAGCAGCCCAGGGGGGGACCATAACTATGGCTACACCTTC.

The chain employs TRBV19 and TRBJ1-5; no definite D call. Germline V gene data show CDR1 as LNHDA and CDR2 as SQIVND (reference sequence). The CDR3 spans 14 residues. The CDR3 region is CATQSSYSNQPQHF. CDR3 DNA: TGTGCTACCCAAAGCAGCTATAGCAATCAGCCCCAGCATTTT.

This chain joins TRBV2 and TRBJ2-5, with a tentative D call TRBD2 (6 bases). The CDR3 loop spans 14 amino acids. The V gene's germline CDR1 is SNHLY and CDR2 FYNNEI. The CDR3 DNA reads TGTGCGACCGGGGGACGCTCCAACCAAGAGACCCAGTACTTC. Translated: CATGGRSNQETQYF.

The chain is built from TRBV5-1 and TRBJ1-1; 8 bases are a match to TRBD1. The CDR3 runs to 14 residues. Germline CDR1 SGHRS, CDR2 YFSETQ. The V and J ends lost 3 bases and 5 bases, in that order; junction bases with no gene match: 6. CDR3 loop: CASSSYGQGTEAFF. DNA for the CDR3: TGCGCCAGCAGCTCTTACGGACAGGGAACTGAAGCTTTCTTT.

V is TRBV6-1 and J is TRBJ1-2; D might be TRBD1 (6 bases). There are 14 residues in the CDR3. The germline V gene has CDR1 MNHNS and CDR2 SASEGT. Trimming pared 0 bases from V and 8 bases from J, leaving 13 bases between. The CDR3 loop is CASSEAGGGRGYTF. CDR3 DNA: TGTGCCAGCAGTGAAGCGGGCGGGGGGCGAGGCTACACCTTC.

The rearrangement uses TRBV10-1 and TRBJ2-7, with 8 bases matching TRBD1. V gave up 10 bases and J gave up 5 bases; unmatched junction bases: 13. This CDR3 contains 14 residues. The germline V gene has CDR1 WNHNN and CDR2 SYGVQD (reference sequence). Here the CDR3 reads CAILTADRVHEQYF. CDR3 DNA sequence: TGCGCCATCCTAACCGCGGACAGGGTCCACGAGCAGTACTTC.

CDR3 sequence (DNA): TGCAGCGTTGACCCTAGCGGGAAAGAGACCCAGTACTTC. Its translation: CSVDPSGKETQYF. This sequence joins TRBV29-1 and TRBJ2-5; 9 bases agree with TRBD2. CDR3 length equals 13 residues. J was trimmed by 3 bases and V by 3 bases; bases with no gene match: 2. In germline, CDR1 is SQVTM, CDR2 ANQGSEA.

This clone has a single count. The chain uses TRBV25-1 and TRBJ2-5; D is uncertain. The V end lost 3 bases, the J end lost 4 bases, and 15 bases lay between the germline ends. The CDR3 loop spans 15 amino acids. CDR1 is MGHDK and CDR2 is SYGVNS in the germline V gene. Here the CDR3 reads CASSDPLMNGETQYF. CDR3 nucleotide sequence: TGTGCCAGCAGTGATCCGTTGATGAATGGAGAGACCCAGTACTTC.

The CDR3: CAWSVDGRAIDTQYF. The DNA for the CDR3 is TGTGCCTGGAGTGTTGACGGGAGGGCCATAGATACGCAGTATTTT. The rearrangement uses TRBV30 and TRBJ2-3, with 8 bases aligning to TRBD2. This CDR3 has 15 amino acids. Germline-derived CDR1 and CDR2 are GTSNPN and SVGIG (reference sequence). V was pared by 0 bases and J by 5 bases, with 7 bases of the junction left unmatched.

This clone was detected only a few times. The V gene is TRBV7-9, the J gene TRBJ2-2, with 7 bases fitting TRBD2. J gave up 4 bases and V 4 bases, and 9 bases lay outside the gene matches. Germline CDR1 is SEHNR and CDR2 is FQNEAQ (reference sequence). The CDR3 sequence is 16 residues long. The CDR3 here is CASSSIRTSSTGELFF. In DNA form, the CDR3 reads TGTGCCAGCAGCTCCATTCGGACTAGTAGCACCGGGGAGCTGTTTTTT.

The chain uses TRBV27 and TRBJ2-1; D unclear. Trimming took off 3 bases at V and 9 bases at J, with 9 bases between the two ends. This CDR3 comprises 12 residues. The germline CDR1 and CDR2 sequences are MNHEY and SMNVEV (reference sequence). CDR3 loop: CASSFTRGEQFF. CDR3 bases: TGTGCCAGCAGTTTCACCCGCGGTGAGCAGTTCTTC.

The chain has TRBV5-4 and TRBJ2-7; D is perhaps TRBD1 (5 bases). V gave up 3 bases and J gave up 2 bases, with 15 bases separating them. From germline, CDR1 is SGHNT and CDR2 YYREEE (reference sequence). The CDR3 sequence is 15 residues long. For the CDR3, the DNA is TGTGCCAGCAGCTGGGCAGGGAAATCCCCCTACGAGCAGTACTTC. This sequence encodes CASSWAGKSPYEQYF.

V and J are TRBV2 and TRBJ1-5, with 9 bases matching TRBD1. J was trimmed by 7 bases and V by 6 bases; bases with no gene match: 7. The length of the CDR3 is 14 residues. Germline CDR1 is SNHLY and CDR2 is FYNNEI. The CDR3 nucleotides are TGTGCCAGCAGGGGGGGACAGGGCGAACAGCCCCAGCATTTT. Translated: CASRGGQGEQPQHF.

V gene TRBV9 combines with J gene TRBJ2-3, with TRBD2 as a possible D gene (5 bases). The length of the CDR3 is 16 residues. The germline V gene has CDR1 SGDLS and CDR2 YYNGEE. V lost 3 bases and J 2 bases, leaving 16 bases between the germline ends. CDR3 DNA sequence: TGTGCCAGCAGCGCCTCCCAAGCGGAACCCACAGATACGCAGTATTTT. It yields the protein CASSASQAEPTDTQYF.

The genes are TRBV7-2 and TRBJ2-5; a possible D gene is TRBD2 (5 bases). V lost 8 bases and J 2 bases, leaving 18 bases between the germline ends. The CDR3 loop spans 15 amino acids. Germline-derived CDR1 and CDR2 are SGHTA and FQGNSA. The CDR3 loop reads CASGKGRVYQETQYF. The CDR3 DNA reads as TGTGCCAGCGGGAAAGGGCGGGTTTATCAAGAGACCCAGTACTTC. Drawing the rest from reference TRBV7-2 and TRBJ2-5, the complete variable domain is GAGVSQSPSNKVTEKGKDVELRCDPISGHTALYWYRQSLGQGLEFLIYFQGNSAPDKSGLPSDRFSAERTGGSVSTLTIQRTQQEDSAVYLCASGKGRVYQETQYFGPGTRLLVL.

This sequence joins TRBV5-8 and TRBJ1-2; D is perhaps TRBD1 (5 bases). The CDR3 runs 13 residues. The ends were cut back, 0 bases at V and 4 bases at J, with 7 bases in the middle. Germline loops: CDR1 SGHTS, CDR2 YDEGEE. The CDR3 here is CASSLGQSYGYTF. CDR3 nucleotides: TGTGCCAGCAGCTTGGGACAGTCCTATGGCTACACCTTC.

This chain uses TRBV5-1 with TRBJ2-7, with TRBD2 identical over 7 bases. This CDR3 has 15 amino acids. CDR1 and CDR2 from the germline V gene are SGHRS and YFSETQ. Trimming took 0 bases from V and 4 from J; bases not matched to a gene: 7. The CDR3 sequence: CASSLGAGREYEQYF. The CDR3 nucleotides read TGCGCCAGCAGCTTGGGGGCAGGGCGGGAGTACGAGCAGTACTTC.

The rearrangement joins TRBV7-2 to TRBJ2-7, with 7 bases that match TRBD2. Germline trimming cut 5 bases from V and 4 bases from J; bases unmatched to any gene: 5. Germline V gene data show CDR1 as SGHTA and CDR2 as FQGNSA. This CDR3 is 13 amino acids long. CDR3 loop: CASSGASGYEQYF. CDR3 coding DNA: TGTGCCAGCAGCGGGGCTAGCGGATACGAGCAGTACTTC.

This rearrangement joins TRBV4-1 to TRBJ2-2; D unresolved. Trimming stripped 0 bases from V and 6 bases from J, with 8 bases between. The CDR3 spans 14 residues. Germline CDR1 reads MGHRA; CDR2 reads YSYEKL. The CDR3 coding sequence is TGCGCCAGCAGCCAAGAGGGGTGGGCCGGGGAGCTGTTTTTT. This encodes CASSQEGWAGELFF.

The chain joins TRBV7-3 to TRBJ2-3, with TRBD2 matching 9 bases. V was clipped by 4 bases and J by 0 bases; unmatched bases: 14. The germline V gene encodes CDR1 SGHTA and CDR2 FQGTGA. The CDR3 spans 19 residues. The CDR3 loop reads CASSCKRRASGVSTDTQYF. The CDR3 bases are TGTGCCAGCAGCTGTAAAAGGCGGGCTAGCGGGGTGAGCACAGATACGCAGTATTTT.

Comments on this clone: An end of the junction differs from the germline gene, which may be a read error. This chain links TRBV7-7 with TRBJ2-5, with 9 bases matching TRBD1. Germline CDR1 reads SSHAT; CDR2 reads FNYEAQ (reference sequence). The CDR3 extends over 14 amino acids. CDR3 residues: CASSRGTGQETQYF. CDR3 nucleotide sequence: TGTGCTAGCAGCCGTGGGACAGGGCAAGAGACCCAGTACTTC.

CDR3 DNA sequence: TGTGCCAGCAGTTTTCCAGGGGGCAAGTCTGAAGCTTTCTTT. Translated, it gives CASSFPGGKSEAFF. J is TRBJ1-1 and V is TRBV28; TRBD1 matches at 8 bases. Trimming removed 3 bases from V and 6 bases from J; junction bases left unmatched: 6. CDR1 and CDR2 (germline): MDHEN, SYDVKM. The CDR3 runs 14 residues.

The CDR3 bases are TGTGCCAGCACCGAAGGCGGGTTGGGGGAGACCCAGTACTTC. Translating it yields CASTEGGLGETQYF. J is TRBJ2-5 and V is TRBV7-2; perhaps TRBD2 as D (5 bases). Trimming cost V 7 bases and J 5 bases, with 17 bases left between them. CDR1 and CDR2 (germline): SGHTA, FQGNSA. The CDR3 has 14 residues.